The 21 T cell receptor beta chains reported below all come from one sample, sequenced in a study of T cell responses to AZD1222 COVID-19 vaccine. Profiled with immunoSEQ multiplex PCR; TCRdb holds only in-frame clones, not every one. The sample includes about 82,000 clones, approximately 85% seen only once; the top ten take around 10%. The source material was peripheral blood, sampled 28 days after the second AZD1222 dose. These receptors all come from an adult who received the AZD1222 COVID-19 vaccine.

This clone was detected only once. V usage is TRBV12-3 or TRBV12-4 and J usage is TRBJ1-1, with 9 bases lining up with TRBD1. CDR3 length equals 13 residues. V lost 6 bases to trimming and J lost 4 bases; unmatched junction nucleotides: 3. This CDR3 reads CASRKGQGTEAFF. CDR3 nucleotides: TGTGCCAGCAGGAAGGGACAGGGCACTGAAGCTTTCTTT.

The chain uses TRBV2 and TRBJ1-1; D is uncertain. This CDR3 region has 11 residues. The germline V and J ends were trimmed by 8 bases and 8 bases, with 12 bases remaining between them. Germline loops: CDR1 SNHLY, CDR2 FYNNEI. CDR3 nucleotide sequence: TGTGCCAGCCGTTACAGTGCCGAAGCTTTCTTT. This sequence encodes CASRYSAEAFF.

This clone was recorded once. The rearrangement links TRBV7-5 to TRBJ1-1. TRBV7-5 is a pseudogene. The CDR3 is 15 residues long. The CDR3, as DNA: TGTGCCAGAAGCTTATACGGGGTCTACTGGGCTGAAGCTTTCTTT. Its protein product is CARSLYGVYWAEAFF.

The V gene is TRBV11-3, the J gene TRBJ2-2, with no clear D. The length of the CDR3 is 14 residues. Per the germline V gene, CDR1 is SGHNT and CDR2 is YENEEA. The V gene lost 3 bases and the J gene lost 4 bases, with 9 bases spanning the gap. CDR3 in amino acids: CASSFRVVTGELFF. As DNA, the CDR3 is TGTGCCAGCAGCTTTCGGGTAGTCACCGGGGAGCTGTTTTTT. The full variable domain, with the rest looked up from reference TRBV11-3 and TRBJ2-2, is EAGVVQSPRYKIIEKKQPVAFWCNPISGHNTLYWYLQNLGQGPELLIRYENEEAVDDSQLPKDRFSAERLKGVDSTLKIQPAELGDSAVYLCASSFRVVTGELFFGEGSRLTVL.

The chain is built from TRBV4-3 and TRBJ2-1, with D possibly being TRBD2 (7 bases). V was clipped by 0 bases and J by 6 bases, with 18 bases between them. Germline V CDR1 and CDR2: LGHNA, YSLEER. This CDR3 is 17 amino acids long. In nucleotides, the CDR3 is TGCGCCAGCAGCCAAGAGGTCAGGGCGGGGGCCCCCAATGAGCAGTTCTTC. Its protein is CASSQEVRAGAPNEQFF.

The V call is TRBV7-9, the J call TRBJ2-7, with a weak D call TRBD1 (6 bases). Germline V gene data show CDR1 as SEHNR and CDR2 as FQNEAQ (reference sequence). The CDR3 runs 17 residues. The V gene lost 5 bases and the J gene lost 5 bases, with 25 bases spanning the gap. CDR3: CASSPARGSVAINEQYF. CDR3 nucleotide sequence: TGTGCCAGCAGCCCAGCCAGGGGCTCAGTGGCGATAAACGAGCAGTACTTC.

V usage is TRBV7-9 and J usage is TRBJ2-5; 9 bases map to TRBD1. The CDR3 covers 15 residues. The V gene's germline CDR1 is SEHNR and CDR2 FQNEAQ (reference sequence). V shed 4 bases, J shed 1 base, and the junction held 4 bases outside the gene matches. DNA of the CDR3: TGTGCCAGCAGCTCCCTGACAGGGGGCCAAGAGACCCAGTACTTC. Its translation is CASSSLTGGQETQYF.

The J gene is TRBJ2-5, the V gene TRBV5-6; maybe TRBD1 (5 bases). Trimming cost V 3 bases and J 0 bases, with 12 bases left between them. The CDR3 length is 15 residues. CDR1 is SGHDT, CDR2 YYEEEE, per germline. CDR3 DNA sequence: TGTGCCAGCAGCTCGCACAGACAGAACCAAGAGACCCAGTACTTC. It codes for CASSSHRQNQETQYF.

CDR3 sequence reads: CASSRRGEQYF. CDR3 in DNA: TGTGCCAGCAGTCGTCGCGGGGAGCAGTACTTC. The chain is built from TRBV12-3 or TRBV12-4 and TRBJ2-7; possibly TRBD2 for D (5 bases). CDR3 size: 11 residues. V lost 5 bases and J 7 bases, leaving 9 bases between the germline ends.

The J gene is TRBJ1-2, the V gene TRBV3-1 (or the pseudogene TRBV3-2); unclear D gene. This CDR3 is 13 amino acids long. Trimming pared 4 bases from V and 5 bases from J, leaving 11 bases between. Germline V lookup: CDR1 LGHDT, CDR2 YNNKEL (reference sequence). CDR3 nucleotides: TGTGCCAGCAGCCCAACGGGGATATATGGCTACACCTTC. Its protein is CASSPTGIYGYTF.

The rearrangement joins TRBV3-1 (or the pseudogene TRBV3-2) to TRBJ2-2; TRBD1 agrees at 7 bases. The CDR3 contains 16 residues. The V gene's germline CDR1 is LGHDT and CDR2 YNNKEL (reference sequence). Trimming at V came to 1 base and at J to 4 bases, leaving 6 bases not matched to a gene. This CDR3 reads CASSQVTGAGTGELFF. In DNA, the CDR3 is TGTGCCAGCAGCCAAGTAACAGGGGCAGGCACCGGGGAGCTGTTTTTT.

The chain carries TRBV18 and TRBJ1-6; D is uncertain. V lost 5 bases, J lost 6 bases, and 11 bases lay in between. The CDR3 has 14 residues. Germline V gene data show CDR1 as KGHSH and CDR2 as LQKENI. The CDR3 DNA reads TGTGCCAGCTCAGAGCGTAGTGGTAATTCACCCCTCCACTTT. It encodes CASSERSGNSPLHF.

The chain carries TRBV4-2 and TRBJ2-1, with unresolved D. Germline V gene lookup returns CDR1 LGHNA and CDR2 YNFKEQ. The CDR3 sequence is 11 residues long. Trimming took 4 bases from V and 15 from J, leaving 13 bases between them. CDR3 coding DNA: TGTGCCAGCAGCCCCGGAAAAGATTGGTTCTTC. It codes for CASSPGKDWFF.

This clone came up a few times. The chain uses TRBV4-2 and TRBJ2-4; the D is unclear. Germline V gene data show CDR1 as LGHNA and CDR2 as YNFKEQ. V lost 3 bases to trimming and J lost 8 bases, with 11 bases between them. There are 13 residues in the CDR3. DNA for the CDR3: TGTGCCAGCAGCCAGGCTAGAGAGCACATTCAGTACTTC. Translated: CASSQAREHIQYF.

This chain uses TRBV4-2 with TRBJ2-1; 9 bases agree with TRBD2. V dropped 4 bases and J dropped 11; count of bases not matched to a gene: 6. Per the germline V gene, CDR1 is LGHNA and CDR2 is YNFKEQ. The CDR3 contains 13 residues. The CDR3 spells CASSPATSGQQFF. For the CDR3, the DNA is TGTGCCAGCAGCCCCGCTACTAGCGGGCAGCAGTTCTTC.

This clone has just a few counts. The chain couples TRBV5-1 to TRBJ1-1, with D perhaps TRBD1 (5 bases). Between the trimmed V and J ends, which lost 0 bases and 4 bases, there was a span of 13 bases. Germline V gene lookup returns CDR1 SGHRS and CDR2 YFSETQ. The CDR3 runs to 15 residues. CDR3 sequence (DNA): TGCGCCAGCAGCTTGGAAGGCCCGGGGGGCACTGAAGCTTTCTTT. As protein: CASSLEGPGGTEAFF. The full variable domain, its missing parts supplied by reference TRBV5-1 and TRBJ1-1, is KAGVTQTPRYLIKTRGQQVTLSCSPISGHRSVSWYQQTPGQGLQFLFEYFSETQRNKGNFPGRFSGRQFSNSRSEMNVSTLELGDSALYLCASSLEGPGGTEAFFGQGTRLTVV.

The table lists this clone with a count of one. The chain recombines TRBV10-3 with TRBJ2-3; D unresolved. Germline V gene lookup returns CDR1 ENHRY and CDR2 SYGVKD. This CDR3 region has 11 residues. Trimming removed 4 bases at V and 4 bases at J, with 3 bases between. CDR3 loop: CAISVSDTQYF. DNA of the CDR3: TGTGCCATCAGTGTTTCAGATACGCAGTATTTT.

A remark on this clone: Other DNA sequences in this specimen translate into the identical CDR3. This chain connects TRBV4-3 to TRBJ1-1; D gene ambiguous. Germline V gene sequence: CDR1 LGHNA, CDR2 YSLEER. With 1 base removed from V and 1 base from J, the gap between germline ends came to 4 bases. The CDR3 contains 13 residues. The CDR3 nucleotides read TGCGCCAGCAGCCAAGGAGAGAACACTGAAGCTTTCTTT. Protein sequence: CASSQGENTEAFF.

The chain couples TRBV5-1 to TRBJ2-1; no definite D call. Per germline, CDR1 SGHRS and CDR2 YFSETQ. The germline V and J ends were trimmed by 3 bases and 6 bases, with 7 bases remaining between them. There are 12 residues in the CDR3. CDR3 sequence reads: CASSYDSNEQFF. CDR3 nucleotide sequence: TGCGCCAGCAGCTATGACTCCAATGAGCAGTTCTTC.

The V call is TRBV7-6, the J call TRBJ1-6, with TRBD1 identical over 9 bases. CDR3 size: 15 residues. The trim removed 2 bases at V and 10 bases at J, leaving 6 bases unmatched. Germline V CDR1 and CDR2: SGHVS, FNYEAQ. The CDR3 nucleotides are TGTGCCAGCAGCTTACGGGGACAGGGTCAGTCACCCCTCCACTTT. It encodes CASSLRGQGQSPLHF.

On this clone: The sample has other DNA sequences that encode this CDR3 too. The genes are TRBV6-5 and TRBJ1-6, with 9 bases aligning to TRBD1. The V and J ends lost 5 bases and 5 bases, in that order; junction bases with no gene match: 4. The CDR3 totals 15 residues. Per the germline V gene, CDR1 is MNHEY and CDR2 is SVGAGI. The CDR3 bases are TGTGCCAGCAGTCCGGGACAGGGCAATAATTCACCCCTCCACTTT. Amino acid sequence: CASSPGQGNNSPLHF.